This T cell receptor (beta chain) derives from a study of regulatory T cells in long-lasting Graves disease. Time point given: newly diagnosed GD, antithyroid drugs for less than 3 months. PBMCs were the source of the RNA used for TCR sequencing. Points on this clonotype: A much larger clone lies one base from this, so it may be a read error.

V lost 5 bases and J lost 13; bases outside the gene matches: 17. This CDR3 has 17 amino acids. Germline V lookup: CDR1 MNHEY, CDR2 SMNVEV (reference sequence). Building of the TCR beta libraries involved iRepertoire HTBI primers and Arm-PCR of CDR3 regions. MiXCR was run by TCRdb on the multiplex PCR reads, yielding one entry per CDR3 protein. The sample has some 460,000 distinct CDR3 sequences; 15% to 20% are singletons. A further study also used this sample, focusing on T cells in Graves' hyperthyroidism and ophthalmopathy.

The origin of this receptor is a man aged 35-49 years with Graves disease. This rearrangement joins TRBV27 to TRBJ2-4; 13 nucleotides line up with TRBD2. The sample in question was peripheral blood mononuclear cells (PBMCs), obtained at new diagnosis, from a patient treated with antithyroid drugs. The CDR3 spells CASSPRTSGRGYNEQYF. For the CDR3, the DNA is TGTGCCAGCAGTCCACGGACTAGCGGGAGAGGATACAATGAGCAGTACTTC.